The sequence of this TCR beta chain was determined in a study of shared clonotypes between healthy human individuals. Overall study: A couple of women and three men aged 18 to 49 made up the donors.

Researchers ran the assay at a deep level. Once extracted for a subset, genomic DNA was divided evenly among several immunoSEQ plates. The assay was immunoSEQ multiplex PCR, and TCRdb's table has in-frame clones only and misses some. The sample contains 2,500,000 or so clones, just over 90% of which appear only once. Negatively enriched CD4+ T cells were divided by CD45RA into naive and memory. The CDR3 spans 15 residues. Germline-derived CDR1 and CDR2 are SNHLY and FYNNEI. V shed 8 bases and J 0 bases; nucleotides not matched to a gene: 7. The rearrangement links TRBV2 to TRBJ2-4, with 7 bases identical to TRBD2. Material for sequencing was naive CD4+ T cells sorted from blood. Subset defined: CD45RA+ positively selected. This TCR was recovered from a man between 18 and 29 years old in good health. The DNA of the CDR3 is TGTGCCAGCTGCACTAGCGCCGTAGCCAAAAACATTCAGTACTTC. Translated, it gives CASCTSAVAKNIQYF. The entire variable domain, with the rest obtained from reference TRBV2 and TRBJ2-4, is as follows: EPEVTQTPSHQVTQMGQEVILRCVPISNHLYFYWYRQILGQKVEFLVSFYNNEISEKSEIFDDQFSVERPDGSNFTLKIRSTKLEDSAMYFCASCTSAVAKNIQYFGAGTRLSVL.